Below are 9 T cell receptor beta chains sequenced from a single sample in a study of blood T cells in healthy people across ages. A sample-barcoded 5' primer and a J-beta primer mix were used in a second PCR of roughly 6 to 11 cycles. TCRdb processed the 5' RACE reads anew with MiXCR; each CDR3 protein has one entry. The table lists under 800,000 distinct CDR3 sequences, roughly 47% of them singletons. Material: blood. The origin of the receptors is a woman in her sixties in good health.

This clonotype has only a few counts. This sequence joins TRBV6-5 and TRBJ2-7; unclear D gene. Trimming removed 2 bases at V and 6 bases at J, with 14 bases between. In germline, CDR1 is MNHEY, CDR2 SVGAGI. This CDR3 spans 14 amino acids. The CDR3, as DNA: TGTGCCAGCAGTTACCTCAGTAACTTGGGCGAGCAGTACTTC. It specifies CASSYLSNLGEQYF.

The CDR3 DNA reads TGTGCCAGCAGTTTGCCCCGCGGGGAACCGCGGGAGACCCAGTACTTC. Amino acid sequence: CASSLPRGEPRETQYF. The rearrangement links TRBV28 to TRBJ2-5; tentatively, D is TRBD2 (6 bases). The V and J ends lost 3 bases and 5 bases respectively, with 19 bases between them. Per the germline V gene, CDR1 is MDHEN and CDR2 is SYDVKM. CDR3 length: 16 amino acids. Variable domain in full (rest from reference TRBV28 and TRBJ2-5): DVKVTQSSRYLVKRTGEKVFLECVQDMDHENMFWYRQDPGLGLRLIYFSYDVKMKEKGDIPEGYSVSREKKERFSLILESASTNQTSMYLCASSLPRGEPRETQYFGPGTRLLVL.

This clonotype showed up just a few times. CDR3 in amino acids: CASTRTANTEAFF. CDR3 in DNA: TGTGCCAGCACCCGAACAGCGAACACTGAAGCTTTCTTT. The gene calls are TRBV25-1 and TRBJ1-1; D is undetermined. Looked up from germline, CDR1 is MGHDK and CDR2 is SYGVNS. V was cut by 7 bases and J by 1 base, with 10 bases left in between. The CDR3 runs to 13 residues.

The J gene is TRBJ2-7, the V gene TRBV25-1; TRBD2 might be the D (6 bases). Trimming stripped 10 bases from V and 2 bases from J, with 18 bases between. The CDR3 contains 14 residues. The V gene's germline CDR1 is MGHDK and CDR2 SYGVNS. The CDR3 loop reads CATTTTGLPYEQYF. CDR3 coding DNA: TGTGCCACCACCACGACGGGACTCCCCTACGAGCAGTACTTC.

The chain couples TRBV6-2 or TRBV6-3 to TRBJ2-2; no definite D call. The germline V and J ends were trimmed by 8 bases and 1 base, with 17 bases remaining between them. This CDR3 comprises 16 residues. Germline lookup yields CDR1 MNHEY and CDR2 SVGEGT. CDR3 loop: CASLYSGQLNTGELFF. DNA of the CDR3: TGTGCCAGCCTCTATTCCGGTCAACTGAACACCGGGGAGCTGTTTTTT.

The chain carries TRBV3-1 and TRBJ1-2; D uncertain. Trimming took off 0 bases at V and 2 bases at J, with 4 bases between the two ends. Germline lookup yields CDR1 LGHDT and CDR2 YNNKEL (reference sequence). CDR3 length: 13 amino acids. The CDR3 region has the DNA TGTGCCAGCAGCCAAGAACAGAACTATGGCTACACCTTC. Protein: CASSQEQNYGYTF.

The J gene is TRBJ2-3, the V gene TRBV12-3 or TRBV12-4, with 8 positions matching TRBD2. The CDR3 runs to 13 residues. With 6 bases clipped from V and 1 base from J, the junction kept 0 bases outside the gene matches. Here the CDR3 reads CASRTSGTDTQYF. CDR3 nucleotide sequence: TGTGCCAGCAGGACTAGCGGCACAGATACGCAGTATTTT.

Only a few counts were recorded for this clonotype. The chain employs TRBV27 and TRBJ1-5, with 8 positions matching TRBD1. J was trimmed by 4 bases and V by 5 bases; bases with no gene match: 7. Germline V gene lookup returns CDR1 MNHEY and CDR2 SMNVEV (reference sequence). The CDR3 covers 15 residues. In nucleotides, the CDR3 is TGTGCCAGCAGTACCAACAGGGGGGCGAATCAGCCCCAGCATTTT. Its protein is CASSTNRGANQPQHF.

This chain links TRBV29-1 with TRBJ2-1; 9 nucleotides line up with TRBD1. CDR3 length: 13 residues. Germline CDR1 SQVTM, CDR2 ANQGSEA. Trimming at V came to 5 bases and at J to 8 bases, leaving 7 bases not matched to a gene. Here the CDR3 DNA reads TGCAGCGTTTCAAGACAGGGGGTCGATGAGCAGTTCTTC. Translating gives CSVSRQGVDEQFF.